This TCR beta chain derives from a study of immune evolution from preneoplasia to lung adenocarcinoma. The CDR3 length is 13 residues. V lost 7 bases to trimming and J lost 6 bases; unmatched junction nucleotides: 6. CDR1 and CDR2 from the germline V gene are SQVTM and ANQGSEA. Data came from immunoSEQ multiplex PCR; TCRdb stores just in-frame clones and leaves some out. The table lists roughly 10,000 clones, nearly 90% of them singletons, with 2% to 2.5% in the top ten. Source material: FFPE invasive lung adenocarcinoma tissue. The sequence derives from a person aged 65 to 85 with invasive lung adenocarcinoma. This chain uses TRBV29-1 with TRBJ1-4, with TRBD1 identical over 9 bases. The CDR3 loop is CSGIRDRDEKLFF. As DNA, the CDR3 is TGCAGCGGCATCCGGGACAGGGATGAAAAACTGTTTTTT.